A selection of T cell receptor beta chains follows, all from one sample in a study of T cell responses to AZD1222 COVID-19 vaccine. Only in-frame clones appear in the TCRdb table, and some are missing; sequencing was by immunoSEQ multiplex PCR. Of 140,000 to 150,000 clones listed, roughly 90% are singletons. The source was peripheral blood, collected 28 days after the second AZD1222 dose. These receptors originate from an adult who received the AZD1222 COVID-19 vaccine. The CDR3 runs from the conserved cysteine through the conserved F or W. D genes are given only for firm matches. Part of the rows lack a size; the others show once, few, many or a class for expanded clones.

d_call j_call clone_size v_call cdr3_nt cdr3_aa
- TRBJ1-3 - TRBV18 TGTGCCAGCTCAACAGGAAACACCATATATTTT CASSTGNTIYF
TRBD1 TRBJ1-1 - TRBV7-8 TGTGCCAGCAGCCCACAGCAGGGGGCGGACACTGAAGCTTTCTTT CASSPQQGADTEAFF
- TRBJ2-3 - TRBV7-2 TGTGCCAGCAGCCCCCGGAGAGGACAGATTAGCACAGATACGCAGTATTTT CASSPRRGQISTDTQYF
- TRBJ1-2 - TRBV28 TGTGCCAGCAGTTTGGGCAGGGTTGGTGGCTACACCTTC CASSLGRVGGYTF
TRBD1 TRBJ1-2 - TRBV5-6 TGTGCCAGCAGTCTCCCTAACCAACAGGGGAGCTATGGCTACACCTTC CASSLPNQQGSYGYTF
- TRBJ2-7 - TRBV19 TGTGCCAGTAGTATCGCGGAGGGGGCTTCCTACGAGCAGTACTTC CASSIAEGASYEQYF
TRBD1 TRBJ1-2 - TRBV7-9 TGTGCCAGCAGCTCAAAGGCCCCGACAGGGCGGGATGGCTACACCTTC CASSSKAPTGRDGYTF
TRBD1 TRBJ2-2 - TRBV7-7 TGTGCCAGCAGCCTTGACAGGGGGCATGGCGGGGAGCTGTTTTTT CASSLDRGHGGELFF
- TRBJ1-6 - TRBV6-5 TGTGCCAGCAGTTACTCGAGGTTGCCCCTCCACTTT CASSYSRLPLHF
TRBD2 TRBJ2-7 few TRBV6-2/TRBV6-3 TGTGCCAGCAGTTACTCGACTAGCGGGGGTTACGAGCAGTACTTC CASSYSTSGGYEQYF
TRBD2 TRBJ2-7 once TRBV10-3 TGTGCCATTTCGGGAGGGCCGGGCCACGAGCAGTACTTC CAISGGPGHEQYF
- TRBJ1-2 few TRBV28 TGTGCCAGCAGACCGGCCCCTACCTATGGCTACACCTTC CASRPAPTYGYTF